This TCR beta chain was retrieved from a study of cytomegalovirus exposure and HLA in healthy donors (dated by TCRdb to 2015 to 2018). Broadly, across the study: An earlier analysis of under 600 of the donors reported about 250 Gb of sequence data and 100 million to 130 million unique TCR beta sequences from 150 million to 200 million T cells. An early release that covered several hundred HLA-typed donors contained about 300 gigabases of sequencing data and roughly 84 million unique TCR sequences. Among the roughly 400 genotyped donors, approximately 81% belonged to the genetic ancestry cluster associated with self-reported Caucasian donors. The aim of the study was to test whether cataloging public T cell receptors could identify signatures of past pathogen exposure. The study used immunosequencing to profile the T cell repertoires of more than 650 subjects and linked those repertoires to cytomegalovirus serostatus. Along with the roughly 700-subject first cohort, a separate validation cohort of over a hundred different subjects was used. To predict cytomegalovirus infection status, the study brought together high-throughput TCR immunosequencing, statistical association of individual TCRs with disease status, and machine learning. In a later analysis, previously published TCR beta repertoires from 600 to 850 donors were re-analyzed and high-resolution HLA genotyping was added so that TCR occurrence patterns could be studied. Rather than drawing on any new phenotypic data, the later analysis identified candidate immune exposures from TCR beta sequences and the way those sequences occurred across donors. To decide whether each TCR beta V gene segment behaved as functional or pseudogenic, an earlier analysis of some 540 of the donors relied on high-throughput TCR beta sequencing. Donor age, sex, ethnicity and CMV serostatus were compiled alongside the repertoire data. In a later genetic analysis, genome-wide SNP genotypes for about 65% of the roughly 670 donors were used, and that subset was treated as a discovery cohort. All discovery cohort repertoires had been generated using a single sequencing platform. HLA typing included class I and class II loci at four-digit resolution. Typing coverage differed by locus: A, B, C, DRB1 and DQB1 were typed in about 629-640 donors, DQA1 in 522, DPA1 in 600 to 610, and DPB1 in 450 to 490. Because of strong linkage in the cohort, roughly five DR-DQ haplotypes were treated as single units for association and clustering. Across 398 genotyped donors of the cohort, an average of approximately 200,000 unique TCR beta nucleotide sequences per donor were sequenced, and 15% to 20% of those sequences were non-productive. General conclusions and limits of the study: Several of the top co-occurrence clusters appeared to be linked to parvovirus B19, influenza, CMV and Epstein-Barr virus, according to a later analysis. A later analysis associated around 16,000 TCR beta sequences with specific HLA alleles at a false discovery rate of 0.05. The study listed approximately 160 TCR beta chains as associated with cytomegalovirus. Most TCR sequences were seen in very few donors, while some public TCRs were found in many individuals. CMV serostatus was the only immune exposure information available for the cohort. Compared with equally common non-associated chains, HLA-associated TCR beta chains in a later analysis were more clonally expanded and had lower generation probabilities. According to the authors, the approach could potentially be generalized to other disease states and immunological phenotypes. Because HLA typing was missing for some donors at each locus, association tests included only the typed subset. V-gene and J-gene trimming of TCR beta chains was associated with a missense DCLRE1C variant in a later genetic analysis, and the association was replicated in an independent cohort. A later analysis found that TCR association rates varied across HLA loci, with DRB1 alleles showing the most associated TCRs and HLA-C alleles the fewest. According to a later analysis, most CMV-associated TCR beta chains appeared to be HLA-restricted, and the HLA associations seemed to be driven largely by CMV exposure. A group of highly shared sequence variants was considered likely to be a technical artifact of the sequencing pipeline. Assigning TCR associations to individual alleles was difficult when HLA alleles, especially DR and DQ, strongly co-occurred. Only TCR beta chains were sequenced in this cohort, and the absence of alpha or paired-chain data limited detectable features. In a later genetic analysis, fewer N-insertions in productive TCRs were reported among donors in an Asian-associated ancestry cluster than the roughly 700-donor mean. A further reported finding was that TCR beta sequences accurately predicted the HLA-A and HLA-B alleles for most subjects in the first cohort. Correlated functional status among segregating V segments might reflect linkage disequilibrium, but an unknown experimental factor could not be ruled out. Roughly uniform sequencing depth across donors was assumed in presence/absence analyses, although this assumption may not hold. An earlier analysis of approximately 570 of the donors showed that most TCR beta V segments appeared in productive rearrangements either about 90% or about 30% of the time, which broadly matched IMGT annotations. In vitro tests confirmed that a few of the cytomegalovirus-associated TCR beta chains recognize cytomegalovirus antigens. Because counts were too low, seventeen rarely observed V segments, including chromosome 9 orphons, were excluded from the earlier analysis of 500 to 700 of the donors. The classifier was reported to diagnose cytomegalovirus status with high specificity and sensitivity in both the original and validation cohorts. Some IMGT-functional V segments, including TRBV6-2 and TRBV6-3, could not be told apart with the 87-base-pair reads, so those segments were excluded.

The cohort was made up of 500 to 850 healthy bone marrow donors. All cohort members were sampled while nominally healthy, although unrecorded immune exposures were likely present. The donor tested CMV seronegative, placing the donor among the 352 seronegative members of the cohort. Every donor gave a peripheral blood sample, and the peripheral blood mononuclear cells from that sample were used for TCR beta sequencing. Genomic DNA extraction from the blood cell samples was performed with the Qiagen DNeasy Blood Extraction Kit. This clone came up a few times. The antigen it binds to is not known. A read error may account for a junction end that differs from germline. CDR1 is given as MDHEN and CDR2 as SYDVKM, both from the germline V gene. The CDR3 holds 15 amino acids from the cysteine to the phenylalanine. CDR3 DNA is the only sequence kept; it has 45 bases, read in frame from the first base. Receptor libraries were prepared by the immunoSEQ multiplex PCR assay. A mixture of 60 forward primers for TCR Vbeta segments and 13 reverse primers for TCR Jbeta segments was used in the multiplex PCR. Amplification of the CDR3 region of rearranged TCR beta genes was performed with a multiplex PCR assay on genomic DNA. The Illumina HiSeq System was used to sequence the amplified TCR beta libraries as 87-base-pair reads. Concerning the study's data processing: In a later analysis, some 80 million unique TCR beta chains were counted across the approximately 670 repertoires, and approximately 11 million of these chains were shared by at least two donors. Raw reads were error-corrected and collapsed into unique sequences by a nearest-neighbor algorithm in which closely related sequences were merged to remove PCR and sequencing errors. V, D and J gene segments were assigned by aligning CDR3 sequences to IMGT reference sequences. For a sequence to be retained, a match of at least six nucleotides to both a V gene segment and a J gene segment was required. A rearrangement was called productive if the CDR3 had no stop codons and remained in frame with V and J, and every other rearrangement was called non-productive. CDR3 was defined by IMGT convention, running from the second conserved V-encoded cysteine to the conserved J-encoded phenylalanine. Sequences without an unambiguous match to a single V gene segment were excluded from the earlier analysis of 500 to 700 of the donors. In an earlier analysis of a few hundred of the donors, V segments were called functional above 56.7% productive rearrangements and were called segregating when the between-donor standard deviation exceeded 5%. A statistical classification framework was built to diagnose cytomegalovirus status from the catalog of TCR beta chain sequences. In a later analysis, V and J genes were assigned by comparing TCR nucleotide sequences against IMGT/GENE-DB human TR gene sequences. In a later analysis, CDR3 sequences and most-parsimonious VDJ recombination scenarios were assigned using the TCRdist pipeline. A later analysis defined each TCR beta chain by its CDR3 amino acid sequence plus V-gene family, and excluded reads lacking a unique V-gene family. To address suspected cross-contamination and a sequencing artifact, a later analysis removed a few hundred highly shared, low-generation-probability nucleotide sequences. In a later analysis, a clonal expansion index was calculated for each public chain from normalized within-repertoire ranks of inferred template counts. Generation probabilities in a later analysis came from a VDJ recombination model fitted to out-of-frame rearrangements, and those results were checked against IGoR. In a later analysis, TCR-TCR, TCR-HLA and TCR-CMV co-occurrence was scored with hypergeometric tests, and a repertoire-size bias correction was applied to TCR pairs. To estimate false discovery rates, a later analysis permuted the HLA or CMV assignments 20 times. In a later analysis, co-occurring TCRs were grouped with DBSCAN, and TCRdist sequence similarity was added when clustering was performed within HLA-allele-positive subsets. Repertoires with fewer than 30,000 or more than 120,000 public chains were left out of co-occurrence clustering, as were a few repertoires with anomalous nucleotide sharing. Sourced from immuneACCESS, this table was stored by TCRdb with only in-frame sequences that have V and J called. A share of the clones is absent; for the studies checked, an unresolved V gene accounts for under half, and the remainder has no known explanation. The D gene and trimming were derived from the DNA, and the V and J assignments and clone size from that table. Counted in this sample were about 140,000 clones; over 70% of them appeared once. The ten largest clones take up approximately 14% of the sample.

The TCR was taken from a woman aged 40-49 years in good health and CMV-seronegative. The rearrangement combines TRBV28 with TRBJ2-7; 11 central bases correspond to TRBD2. Sequencing input: PBMCs. The CDR3 protein is CASLPTSGRSYGQYF. The nucleotide sequence reads as follows: TGTGCCAGCCTCCCCACTAGCGGGAGAAGTTACGGGCAGTACTTC.